This note documents a single TCR beta chain sequence. Its antigen remains undetermined. Base qualities are not provided; no much larger clone lies one nucleotide away. This sample's time point label indicates: before neoadjuvant nivolumab. Patients were newly diagnosed with stage II-IVA oral cavity squamous cell carcinoma and had received no prior systemic or radiation treatment. The cohort consisted of patients with HPV-negative, locally advanced oral cavity squamous cell carcinoma. Peripheral blood mononuclear cells were analyzed directly and were not maintained or expanded in culture. The samples were drawn from a longitudinal correlative study tied to a single-arm phase II trial testing neoadjuvant nivolumab in oral cavity squamous cell carcinoma. Genomic DNA-based TCRbeta sequencing was performed on subject-matched pre- and post-treatment PBMCs and tumors from three responders and three non-responders. Peripheral blood mononuclear cells were drawn once before nivolumab treatment and a second time after treatment, when surgery took place. The Maxwell RSC DNA from Cells kit was used to isolate genomic DNA from PBMCs.

Its CDR3 holds 14 amino acids, cysteine through phenylalanine. Only the CDR3 region is kept as DNA, spanning 42 bases read in frame from base 1. CDR1 MNHNS and CDR2 SASEGT are derived from the germline V gene. V and J lose 6 bases and 5 bases, and a span of 14 bases separates them. This entry belongs to a study of neoadjuvant anti-PD-1 for oral cavity cancer (TCRdb year 2021). Study-wide context: Before curative-intent surgical resection, most patients were given three to four biweekly doses of nivolumab at 3 mg/kg. Patients without progression received a fourth nivolumab dose around day 43 and underwent definitive surgical resection on days 50-56. Responders were defined as patients with complete response, partial response or stable disease by RECIST 1.1; non-responders were defined as patients with progression. There were eleven to twelve patients in the parent correlative cohort, and the response rate was around 30%. The research as a whole found: The TCR analyses had only a few patients in each response group, and the authors called for validation in larger cohorts. After neoadjuvant nivolumab, non-responders showed significantly higher T cell clonality (Gini index) in PBMCs than responders did. A higher pretreatment blood Treg/Th17 ratio correlated with both higher pretreatment blood TCRbeta clonality and lower post-treatment tumor TCRbeta clonality.

For deep sequencing, each PBMC sample was run in six replicates, with libraries mostly built from roughly 460 ng of input genomic DNA. TCRbeta libraries were prepared with the immunoSEQ hsTCRbeta kit according to the manufacturer's instructions. The completed libraries were mixed into a single pool at 3 nM, then sequenced with an Illumina NovaSeq 6000 S4 flow cell. From the authors' description of their analysis: The immunoSEQ Analyzer handled quality control and preprocessing of the raw data. The analysis was limited to productive rearrangements, and each clonotype was defined by a unique CDR3 amino acid sequence. Repertoire clonality was estimated as the Gini-Simpson index, which was computed with the R package tcR. Gini indices were compared with Student's t test, and associations with tumor size change were assessed by Pearson correlation. Entries here come from immuneACCESS through TCRdb and include only in-frame sequences with V and J called. Some clones fail to appear in such tables; in the studies checked, an unresolved V gene covers under half of the shortfall, and the cause of the remainder is unknown. For V, J and clone size, that table is used; D and trimming come from the DNA. For this sample there are about 15,000 clones; around 60% appear just once. The top ten hold 2% to 3% of the sample.

The origin of this receptor is a person aged 35-80 years with oral cavity squamous cell carcinoma. The rearrangement combines TRBV6-1 with TRBJ2-1, and possibly TRBD1, on 6 matching bases. The starting material was PBMCs, obtained before nivolumab (anti-PD-1) treatment. This receptor carries the CDR3 CASSFRDNDNEQFF. The sequenced DNA: TGTGCCAGCAGCTTCCGGGACAACGACAATGAGCAGTTCTTC.